This T cell receptor (beta chain) was sequenced in a study of blood T cell repertoires in COVID-19. Study details: Both acute and convalescent COVID-19 samples were obtained from the United States, Italy and Spain. From T cells, B-cell-depleted T cells, or PBMCs came the material, which was cDNA or gDNA.

The CDR3 has 11 amino acids. Deletions cut 8 bases from V and 9 bases from J, with 11 bases between. CDR1 and CDR2 (germline): LNHDA, SQIVND (reference sequence). In the authors' workflow: For nucleated cells, counts were estimated from reference gene primer amplification. Method: immunoSEQ multiplex PCR; TCRdb's copy keeps in-frame clones and lacks some. That table is the source of V, J and clone size, and D and trimming were worked out from the DNA. The top ten clones hold 8% of a sample with around 84,000 clones, more than 85% of them seen once. The sequence was collected from a man older than 75 with active or convalescent COVID-19. The specimen was peripheral blood. The V call is TRBV19, the J call TRBJ2-1, with D possibly being TRBD2 (5 bases). The CDR3 region is CASRGMGEQFF. The CDR3 DNA reads as TGTGCCAGTCGGGGAATGGGTGAGCAGTTCTTC.